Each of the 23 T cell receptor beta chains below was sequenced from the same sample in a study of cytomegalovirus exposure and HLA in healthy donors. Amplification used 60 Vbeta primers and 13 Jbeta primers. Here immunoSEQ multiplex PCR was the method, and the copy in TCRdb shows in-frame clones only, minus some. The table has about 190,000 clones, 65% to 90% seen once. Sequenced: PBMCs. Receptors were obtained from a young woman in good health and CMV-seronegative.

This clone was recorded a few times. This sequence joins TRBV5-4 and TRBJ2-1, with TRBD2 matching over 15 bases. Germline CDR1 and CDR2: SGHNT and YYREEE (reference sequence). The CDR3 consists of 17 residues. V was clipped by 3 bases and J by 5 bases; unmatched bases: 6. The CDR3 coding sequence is TGTGCCAGCAGCTCAGGACTAGCGGGGGGGCTGAACAATGAGCAGTTCTTC. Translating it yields CASSSGLAGGLNNEQFF.

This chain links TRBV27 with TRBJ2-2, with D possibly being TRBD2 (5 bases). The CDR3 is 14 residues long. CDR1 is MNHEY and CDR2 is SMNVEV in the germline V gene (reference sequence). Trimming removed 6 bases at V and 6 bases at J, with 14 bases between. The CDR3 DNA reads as TGTGCCAGCAGCCCAACGAGGGTGGCCGGGGAGCTGTTTTTT. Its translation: CASSPTRVAGELFF.

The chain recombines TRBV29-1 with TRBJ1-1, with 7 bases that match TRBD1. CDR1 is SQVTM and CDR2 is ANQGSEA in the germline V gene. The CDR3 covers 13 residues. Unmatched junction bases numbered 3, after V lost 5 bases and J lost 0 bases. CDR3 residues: CSVWGQLNTEAFF. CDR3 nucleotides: TGCAGCGTTTGGGGACAGCTGAACACTGAAGCTTTCTTT. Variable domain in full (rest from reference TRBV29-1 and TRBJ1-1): SAVISQKPSRDICQRGTSLTIQCQVDSQVTMMFWYRQQPGQSLTLIATANQGSEATYESGFVIDKFPISRPNLTFSTLTVSNMSPEDSSIYLCSVWGQLNTEAFFGQGTRLTVV.

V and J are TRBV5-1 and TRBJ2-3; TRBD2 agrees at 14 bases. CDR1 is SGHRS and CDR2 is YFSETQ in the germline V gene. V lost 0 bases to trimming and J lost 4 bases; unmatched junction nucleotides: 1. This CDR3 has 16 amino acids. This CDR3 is CASSLVGLAGADTQYF. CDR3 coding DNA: TGCGCCAGCAGCTTGGTGGGACTAGCGGGGGCAGATACGCAGTATTTT.

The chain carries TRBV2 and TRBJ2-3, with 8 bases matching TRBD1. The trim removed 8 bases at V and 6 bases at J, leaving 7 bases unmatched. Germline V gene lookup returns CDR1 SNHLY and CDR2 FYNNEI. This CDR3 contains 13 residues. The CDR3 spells CASRPQGDDTQYF. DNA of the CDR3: TGTGCCAGCCGTCCACAGGGGGATGATACGCAGTATTTT. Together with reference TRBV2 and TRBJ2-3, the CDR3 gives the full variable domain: EPEVTQTPSHQVTQMGQEVILRCVPISNHLYFYWYRQILGQKVEFLVSFYNNEISEKSEIFDDQFSVERPDGSNFTLKIRSTKLEDSAMYFCASRPQGDDTQYFGPGTRLTVL.

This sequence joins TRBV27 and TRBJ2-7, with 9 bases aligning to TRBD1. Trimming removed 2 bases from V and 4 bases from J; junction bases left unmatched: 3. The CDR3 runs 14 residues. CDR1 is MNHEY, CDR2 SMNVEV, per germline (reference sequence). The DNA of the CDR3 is TGTGCCAGCAGTTTAGACAGGGGGAGATACGAGCAGTACTTC. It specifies CASSLDRGRYEQYF.

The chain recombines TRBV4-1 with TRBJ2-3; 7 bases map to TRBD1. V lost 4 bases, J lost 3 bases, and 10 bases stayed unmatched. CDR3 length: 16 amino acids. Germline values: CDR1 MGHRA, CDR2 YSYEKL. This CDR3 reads CASSPSAEGATDTQYF. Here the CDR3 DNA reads TGCGCCAGCAGCCCATCCGCTGAGGGGGCTACAGATACGCAGTATTTT.

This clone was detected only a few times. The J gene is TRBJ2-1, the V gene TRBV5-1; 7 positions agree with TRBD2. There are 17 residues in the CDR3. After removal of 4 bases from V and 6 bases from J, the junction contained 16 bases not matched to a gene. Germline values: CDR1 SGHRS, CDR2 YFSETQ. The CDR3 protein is CASSRTNLIGGGNEQFF. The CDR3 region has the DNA TGCGCCAGCAGCCGGACTAACCTAATTGGGGGGGGCAATGAGCAGTTCTTC.

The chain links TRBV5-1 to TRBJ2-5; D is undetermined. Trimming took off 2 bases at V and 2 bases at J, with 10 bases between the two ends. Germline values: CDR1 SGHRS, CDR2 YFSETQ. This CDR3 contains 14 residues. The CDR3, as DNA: TGCGCCAGCAGCTTAGCGATCTCTCAAGAGACCCAGTACTTC. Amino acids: CASSLAISQETQYF. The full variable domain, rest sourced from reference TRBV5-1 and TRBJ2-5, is KAGVTQTPRYLIKTRGQQVTLSCSPISGHRSVSWYQQTPGQGLQFLFEYFSETQRNKGNFPGRFSGRQFSNSRSEMNVSTLELGDSALYLCASSLAISQETQYFGPGTRLLVL.

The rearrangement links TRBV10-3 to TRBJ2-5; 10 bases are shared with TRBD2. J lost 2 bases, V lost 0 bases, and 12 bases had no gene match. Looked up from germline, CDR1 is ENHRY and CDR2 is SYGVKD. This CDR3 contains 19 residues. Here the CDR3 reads CAISESSGGGHLTQETQYF. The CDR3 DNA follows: TGTGCCATCAGTGAGTCAAGCGGGGGGGGGCACCTTACACAAGAGACCCAGTACTTC.

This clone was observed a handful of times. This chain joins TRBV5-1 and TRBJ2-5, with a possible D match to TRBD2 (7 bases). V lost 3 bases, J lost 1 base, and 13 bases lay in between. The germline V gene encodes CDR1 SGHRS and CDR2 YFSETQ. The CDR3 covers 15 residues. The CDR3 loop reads CASSWGGTLQETQYF. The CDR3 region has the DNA TGCGCCAGCAGCTGGGGAGGGACACTCCAAGAGACCCAGTACTTC. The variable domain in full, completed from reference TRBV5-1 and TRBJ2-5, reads KAGVTQTPRYLIKTRGQQVTLSCSPISGHRSVSWYQQTPGQGLQFLFEYFSETQRNKGNFPGRFSGRQFSNSRSEMNVSTLELGDSALYLCASSWGGTLQETQYFGPGTRLLVL.

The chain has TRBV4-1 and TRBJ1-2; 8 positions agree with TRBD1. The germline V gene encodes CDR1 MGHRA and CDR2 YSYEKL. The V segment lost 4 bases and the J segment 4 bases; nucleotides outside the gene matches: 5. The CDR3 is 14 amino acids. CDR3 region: CASSPRQGSYGYTF. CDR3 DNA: TGCGCCAGCAGCCCCCGACAGGGGTCCTATGGCTACACCTTC.

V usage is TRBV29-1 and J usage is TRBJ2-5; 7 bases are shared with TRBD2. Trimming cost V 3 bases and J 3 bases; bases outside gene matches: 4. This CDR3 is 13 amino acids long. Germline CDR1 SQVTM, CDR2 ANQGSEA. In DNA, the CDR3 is TGCAGCGTTGAGCAGGGAGGGGAAGAGACCCAGTACTTC. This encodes CSVEQGGEETQYF.

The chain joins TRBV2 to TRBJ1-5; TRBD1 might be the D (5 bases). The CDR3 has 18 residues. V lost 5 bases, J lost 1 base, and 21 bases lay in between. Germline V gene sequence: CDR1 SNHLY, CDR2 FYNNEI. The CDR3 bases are TGTGCCAGCAGTACAGGATTATCAGGCTATATGAGCAATCAGCCCCAGCATTTT. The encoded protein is CASSTGLSGYMSNQPQHF.

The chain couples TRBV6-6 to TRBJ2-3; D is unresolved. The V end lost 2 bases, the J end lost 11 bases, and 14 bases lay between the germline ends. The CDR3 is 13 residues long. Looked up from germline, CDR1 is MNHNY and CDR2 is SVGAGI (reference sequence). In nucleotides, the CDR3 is TGTGCCAGCAGTTACGGCGAGGCTGAGAAGCAGTATTTT. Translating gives CASSYGEAEKQYF.

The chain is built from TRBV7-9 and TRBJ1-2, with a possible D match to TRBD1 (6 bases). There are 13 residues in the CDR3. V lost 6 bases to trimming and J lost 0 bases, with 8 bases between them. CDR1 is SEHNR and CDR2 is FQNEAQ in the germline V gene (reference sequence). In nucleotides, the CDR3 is TGTGCCAGCAGTCGGGACACTAACTATGGCTACACCTTC. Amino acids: CASSRDTNYGYTF.

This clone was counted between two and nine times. Here the CDR3 reads CASKRTTLDSKTQYF. As DNA, the CDR3 is TGTGCCAGCAAGCGCACAACTTTGGACAGCAAGACCCAGTACTTC. The chain employs TRBV2 and TRBJ2-5; D is possibly TRBD1 (6 bases). V was shortened by 7 bases and J by 6 bases, with 21 bases between the two germline ends. CDR3 length: 15 residues. Germline-derived CDR1 and CDR2 are SNHLY and FYNNEI.

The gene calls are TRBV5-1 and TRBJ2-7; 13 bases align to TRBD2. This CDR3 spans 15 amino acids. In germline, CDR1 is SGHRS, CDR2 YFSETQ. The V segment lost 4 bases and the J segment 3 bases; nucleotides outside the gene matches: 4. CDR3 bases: TGCGCCAGCAGCCTGGGACTAGCGGGAAACTACGAGCAGTACTTC. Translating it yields CASSLGLAGNYEQYF.

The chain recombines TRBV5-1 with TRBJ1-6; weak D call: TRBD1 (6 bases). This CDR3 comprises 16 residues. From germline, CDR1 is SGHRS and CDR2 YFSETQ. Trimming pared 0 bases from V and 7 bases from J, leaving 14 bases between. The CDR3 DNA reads TGCGCCAGCAGCTTGGCCTTACAAGGGGGAAATTCACCCCTCCACTTT. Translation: CASSLALQGGNSPLHF.

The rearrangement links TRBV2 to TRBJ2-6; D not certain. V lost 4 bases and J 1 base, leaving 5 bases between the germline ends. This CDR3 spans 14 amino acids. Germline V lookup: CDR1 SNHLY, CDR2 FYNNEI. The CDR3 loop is CASSGRSGANVLTF. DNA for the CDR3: TGTGCCAGCAGTGGCCGGTCTGGGGCCAACGTCCTGACTTTC.

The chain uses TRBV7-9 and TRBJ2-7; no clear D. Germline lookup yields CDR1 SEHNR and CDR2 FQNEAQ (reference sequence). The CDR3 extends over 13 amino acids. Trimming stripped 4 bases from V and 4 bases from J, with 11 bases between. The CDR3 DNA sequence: TGTGCCAGCAGCTCCTCCACTTATTACGAGCAGTACTTC. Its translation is CASSSSTYYEQYF.

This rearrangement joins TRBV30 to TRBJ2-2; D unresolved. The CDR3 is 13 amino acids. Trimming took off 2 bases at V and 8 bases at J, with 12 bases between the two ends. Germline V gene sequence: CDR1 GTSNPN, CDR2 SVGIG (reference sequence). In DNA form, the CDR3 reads TGTGCCTGGAGTCCAAACTCGTCTGGGGAGCTGTTTTTT. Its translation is CAWSPNSSGELFF.

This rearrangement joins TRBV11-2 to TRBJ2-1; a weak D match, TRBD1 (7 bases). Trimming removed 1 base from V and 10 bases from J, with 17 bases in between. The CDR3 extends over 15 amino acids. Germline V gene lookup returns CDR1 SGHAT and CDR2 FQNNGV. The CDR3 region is CASSLVGGGDSEQFF. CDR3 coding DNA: TGTGCCAGCAGCTTAGTGGGAGGAGGGGACAGCGAGCAGTTCTTC.